This TCR beta chain is from a study of read filtering for tumor transcriptome and immune sequencing. Per the germline V gene, CDR1 is SGHAT and CDR2 is FQNNGV. After removal of 0 bases from V and 0 bases from J, the junction contained 5 bases not matched to a gene. There are 17 residues in the CDR3. This clonotype has ten or more counts. The antigen is unknown. Overall study results and limits: Without single-read clonotypes, shared clonotype proportions correlated more between IR-seq and RNA-seq. The CD138-negative fraction was mixed bone marrow immune cells, not pure T cells.

This library used about 400 ng RNA and molecular barcoded adaptors spanning alpha/delta and beta/gamma chains. In TCRdb, the reads were re-called with MiXCR into one record per CDR3 protein. This repertoire shows 35,000 to 50,000 distinct CDR3 sequences, more than 13% found once; its top ten account for 6.5% to 8.5%. Sequenced material: a population of CD138-negative cells sorted from bone marrow. This receptor was identified in a donor aged 40 or older with multiple myeloma. The genes are TRBV11-2 and TRBJ2-1; 7 positions match TRBD1. CDR3 protein: CASSLDAAGGSYNEQFF. In nucleotides, the CDR3 is TGTGCCAGCAGCTTAGACGCGGCAGGGGGCTCCTACAATGAGCAGTTCTTC.